Presented here are 11 T cell receptor beta chains from one specimen sequenced in a study of T cell changes during pregnancy in multiple sclerosis. Method: immunoSEQ multiplex PCR; TCRdb's copy keeps in-frame clones and lacks some. This table has 40,000 or so clones, 90% to 95% appearing once. Sequencing was performed on CD8+ T cells from peripheral blood mononuclear cells, taken in the second trimester of pregnancy. The receptors stem from a female donor with multiple sclerosis, enrolled in a pregnancy study.

The chain combines TRBV7-8 with TRBJ1-1, with 7 bases fitting TRBD1. The J segment lost 3 bases and the V segment lost 1 base, leaving 2 bases of the junction unmatched. The CDR3 contains 14 residues. Germline V lookup: CDR1 SGHVS, CDR2 FQNEAQ. CDR3 nucleotides: TGTGCCAGCAGCTTAGGGACAGGTTACACTGAAGCTTTCTTT. This encodes CASSLGTGYTEAFF.

This chain connects TRBV6-5 to TRBJ1-4; 7 bases fit TRBD1. Germline lookup yields CDR1 MNHEY and CDR2 SVGAGI. V gave up 6 bases and J gave up 7 bases; unmatched junction bases: 11. The CDR3 sequence is 15 residues long. Here the CDR3 reads CASSPQGGRGEKLFF. Here the CDR3 DNA reads TGTGCCAGCAGCCCGCAGGGGGGCCGAGGTGAAAAACTGTTTTTT.

This chain joins TRBV14 and TRBJ1-1, with D perhaps TRBD1 (5 bases). The CDR3 contains 16 residues. The germline V gene encodes CDR1 SGHDN and CDR2 FVKESK. Trimming took off 1 base at V and 1 base at J, with 13 bases between the two ends. The CDR3 DNA is TGTGCCAGCAGCCAAGGACAGCCCAGGGCGAACACTGAAGCTTTCTTT. It specifies CASSQGQPRANTEAFF.

The chain joins TRBV11-2 to TRBJ2-7; D possibly corresponds to TRBD2 (6 bases). The ends were cut back, 4 bases at V and 6 bases at J, with 22 bases in the middle. Germline V lookup: CDR1 SGHAT, CDR2 FQNNGV. The CDR3 sequence is 16 residues long. The CDR3 is CASSSLATGLFAEQYF. DNA of the CDR3: TGTGCCAGCAGCTCGCTTGCAACGGGACTTTTCGCCGAGCAGTACTTC.

This chain links TRBV4-3 with TRBJ2-5; a weak D match, TRBD2 (7 bases). V was clipped by 0 bases and J by 2 bases, with 16 bases between them. The CDR3 extends over 17 amino acids. CDR1 and CDR2 from the germline V gene are LGHNA and YSLEER. The CDR3 loop is CASSQDWGGAGQETQYF. CDR3 nucleotides: TGCGCCAGCAGCCAAGATTGGGGGGGCGCGGGGCAAGAGACCCAGTACTTC.

As concerns this clone: Other DNA sequences in the sample encode the same CDR3. This chain uses TRBV7-9 with TRBJ2-7; D remains unclear. The germline gives CDR1 SEHNR, CDR2 FQNEAQ (reference sequence). The CDR3 covers 12 residues. V dropped 1 base and J dropped 6 bases, with 7 bases sitting between them. The CDR3: CASSLGAVEQYF. In DNA form, the CDR3 reads TGTGCCAGCAGCTTAGGCGCCGTCGAGCAGTACTTC.

The chain uses TRBV19 and TRBJ1-5; D gene ambiguous. Trimming took off 5 bases at V and 7 bases at J, with 6 bases between the two ends. CDR3 length: 11 residues. Germline V lookup: CDR1 LNHDA, CDR2 SQIVND (reference sequence). The CDR3 DNA reads as TGTGCCAGTAGTTCGGGGCAGCCCCAGCATTTT. Translating gives CASSSGQPQHF.

This sequence joins TRBV7-8 and TRBJ1-2; no firm D call. The germline gives CDR1 SGHVS, CDR2 FQNEAQ. This CDR3 comprises 16 residues. V lost 1 base to trimming and J lost 4 bases, with 16 bases between them. CDR3 nucleotides: TGTGCCAGCAGCTTAGGCGGACGGACCGGGAGCTATGGCTACACCTTC. It specifies CASSLGGRTGSYGYTF.

The chain is built from TRBV4-1 and TRBJ2-7; the D gene is possibly TRBD1 (6 bases). Trimming removed 0 bases from V and 2 bases from J, with 8 bases in between. The CDR3 consists of 14 residues. Germline CDR1 is MGHRA and CDR2 is YSYEKL. CDR3 sequence reads: CASSQDPGAYEQYF. CDR3 coding DNA: TGCGCCAGCAGCCAAGACCCAGGGGCCTACGAGCAGTACTTC.

The chain links TRBV5-1 to TRBJ1-4; 7 bases are shared with TRBD1. Germline lookup yields CDR1 SGHRS and CDR2 YFSETQ. The CDR3 runs to 15 residues. V gave up 3 bases and J gave up 7 bases; unmatched junction bases: 9. The CDR3 is CASSSSTGQVEKLFF. Here the CDR3 DNA reads TGCGCCAGCAGCTCTTCGACAGGGCAAGTTGAAAAACTGTTTTTT.

V and J are TRBV9 and TRBJ2-1; D possibly corresponds to TRBD2 (7 bases). The CDR3 extends over 15 amino acids. V was pared by 0 bases and J by 6 bases, with 13 bases between. Germline V gene data show CDR1 as SGDLS and CDR2 as YYNGEE. CDR3 residues: CASSVVGGAGNEQFF. CDR3 coding DNA: TGTGCCAGCAGCGTAGTGGGGGGGGCCGGCAATGAGCAGTTCTTC.